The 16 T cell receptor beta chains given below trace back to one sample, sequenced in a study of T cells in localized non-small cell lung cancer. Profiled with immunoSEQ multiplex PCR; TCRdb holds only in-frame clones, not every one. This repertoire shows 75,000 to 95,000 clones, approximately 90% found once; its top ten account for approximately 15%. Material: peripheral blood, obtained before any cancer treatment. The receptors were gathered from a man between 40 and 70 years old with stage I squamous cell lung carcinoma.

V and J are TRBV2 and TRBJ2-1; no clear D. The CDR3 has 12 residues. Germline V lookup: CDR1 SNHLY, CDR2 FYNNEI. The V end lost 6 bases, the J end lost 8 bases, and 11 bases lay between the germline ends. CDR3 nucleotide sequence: TGTGCCAGCAGCAGGACGTCGGATGAGCAGTTCTTC. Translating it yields CASSRTSDEQFF.

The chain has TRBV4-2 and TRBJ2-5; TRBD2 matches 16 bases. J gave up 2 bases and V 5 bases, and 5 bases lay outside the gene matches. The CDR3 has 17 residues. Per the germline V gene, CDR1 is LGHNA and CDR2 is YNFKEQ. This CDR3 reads CASSSGTSGGGQETQYF. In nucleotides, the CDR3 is TGTGCCAGCAGCTCCGGGACTAGCGGGGGGGGTCAAGAGACCCAGTACTTC.

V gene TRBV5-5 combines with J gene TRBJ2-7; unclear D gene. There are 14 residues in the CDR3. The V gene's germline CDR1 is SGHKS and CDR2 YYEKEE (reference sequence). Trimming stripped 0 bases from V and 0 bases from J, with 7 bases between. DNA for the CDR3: TGTGCCAGCAGCTTGGGTCCGAGCTCCTACGAGCAGTACTTC. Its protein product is CASSLGPSSYEQYF.

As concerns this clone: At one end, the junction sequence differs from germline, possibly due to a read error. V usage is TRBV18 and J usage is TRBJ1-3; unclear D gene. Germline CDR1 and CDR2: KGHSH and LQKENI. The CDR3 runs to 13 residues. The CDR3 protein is CVSSIQSGNTIYF. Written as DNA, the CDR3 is TGTGTCAGCTCAATCCAGTCTGGAAACACCATATATTTT.

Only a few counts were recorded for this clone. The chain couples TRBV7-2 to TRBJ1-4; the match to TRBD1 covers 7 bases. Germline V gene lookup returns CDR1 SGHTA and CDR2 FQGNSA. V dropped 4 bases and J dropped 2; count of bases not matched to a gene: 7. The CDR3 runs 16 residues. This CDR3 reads CASSSGTAFTNEKLFF. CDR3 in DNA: TGTGCCAGCAGCTCCGGGACAGCCTTTACTAATGAAAAACTGTTTTTT. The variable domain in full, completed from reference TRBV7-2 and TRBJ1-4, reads GAGVSQSPSNKVTEKGKDVELRCDPISGHTALYWYRQSLGQGLEFLIYFQGNSAPDKSGLPSDRFSAERTGGSVSTLTIQRTQQEDSAVYLCASSSGTAFTNEKLFFGSGTQLSVL.

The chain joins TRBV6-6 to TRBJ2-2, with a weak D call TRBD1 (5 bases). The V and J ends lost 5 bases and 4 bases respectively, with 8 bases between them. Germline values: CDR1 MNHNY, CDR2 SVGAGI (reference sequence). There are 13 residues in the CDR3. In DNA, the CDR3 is TGTGCCAGCAGTCGTGACAGCACCGGGGAGCTGTTTTTT. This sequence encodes CASSRDSTGELFF.

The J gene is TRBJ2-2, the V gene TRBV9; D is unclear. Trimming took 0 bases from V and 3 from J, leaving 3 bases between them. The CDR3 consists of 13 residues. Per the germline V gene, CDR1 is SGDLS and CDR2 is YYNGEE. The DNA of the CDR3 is TGTGCCAGCAGCGTAGTGGACACCGGGGAGCTGTTTTTT. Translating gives CASSVVDTGELFF.

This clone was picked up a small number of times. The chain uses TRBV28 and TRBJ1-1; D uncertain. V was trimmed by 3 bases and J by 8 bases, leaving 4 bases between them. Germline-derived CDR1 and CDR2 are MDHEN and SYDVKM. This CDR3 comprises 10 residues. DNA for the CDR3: TGTGCCAGCAGTTTTGGAGAAGCTTTCTTT. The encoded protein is CASSFGEAFF.

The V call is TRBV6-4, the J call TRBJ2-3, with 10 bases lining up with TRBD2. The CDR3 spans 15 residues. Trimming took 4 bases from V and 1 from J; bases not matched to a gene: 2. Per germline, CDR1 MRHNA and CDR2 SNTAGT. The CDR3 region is CASSGTSGGTDTQYF. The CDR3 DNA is TGTGCCAGCAGTGGCACTAGCGGGGGCACAGATACGCAGTATTTT.

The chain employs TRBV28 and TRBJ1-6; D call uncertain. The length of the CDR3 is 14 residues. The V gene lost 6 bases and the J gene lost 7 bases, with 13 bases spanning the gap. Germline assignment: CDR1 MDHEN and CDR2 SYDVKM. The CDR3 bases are TGTGCCAGCAGATTAGAAGGGCCCAATTCACCCCTCCACTTT. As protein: CASRLEGPNSPLHF.

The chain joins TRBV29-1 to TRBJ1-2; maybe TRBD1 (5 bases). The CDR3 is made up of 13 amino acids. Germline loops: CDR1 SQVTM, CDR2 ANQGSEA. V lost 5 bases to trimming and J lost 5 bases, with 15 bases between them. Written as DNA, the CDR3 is TGCAGCGTTCGTCAGGGAGGGTTTTATGGCTACACCTTC. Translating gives CSVRQGGFYGYTF.

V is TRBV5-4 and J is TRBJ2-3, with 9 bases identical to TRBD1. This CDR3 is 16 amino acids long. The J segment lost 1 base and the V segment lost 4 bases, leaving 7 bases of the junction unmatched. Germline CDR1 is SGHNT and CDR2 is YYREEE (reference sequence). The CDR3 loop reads CASSPGQGRGTDTQYF. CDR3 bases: TGTGCCAGCAGCCCGGGACAGGGAAGGGGCACAGATACGCAGTATTTT.

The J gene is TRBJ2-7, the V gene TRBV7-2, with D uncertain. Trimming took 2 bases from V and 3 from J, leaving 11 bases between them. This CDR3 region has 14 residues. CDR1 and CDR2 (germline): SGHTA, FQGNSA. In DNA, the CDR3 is TGTGCCAGCAGCTTAAGGGAAACTCTCTACGAGCAGTACTTC. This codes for CASSLRETLYEQYF.

The CDR3 DNA reads as TGTGCCAGCAGCTTAGGGCGGCAACGCAATCAGCCCCAGCATTTT. Protein sequence: CASSLGRQRNQPQHF. J is TRBJ1-5 and V is TRBV7-9; the D is unclear. The germline V and J ends were trimmed by 1 base and 2 bases, with 9 bases remaining between them. Germline V lookup: CDR1 SEHNR, CDR2 FQNEAQ (reference sequence). The CDR3 length is 15 residues.

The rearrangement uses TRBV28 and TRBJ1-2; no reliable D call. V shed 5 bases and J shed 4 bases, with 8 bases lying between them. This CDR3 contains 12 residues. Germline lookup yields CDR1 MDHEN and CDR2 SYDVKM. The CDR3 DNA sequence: TGTGCCAGCAGTCAAGCAGCCTATGGCTACACCTTC. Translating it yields CASSQAAYGYTF.

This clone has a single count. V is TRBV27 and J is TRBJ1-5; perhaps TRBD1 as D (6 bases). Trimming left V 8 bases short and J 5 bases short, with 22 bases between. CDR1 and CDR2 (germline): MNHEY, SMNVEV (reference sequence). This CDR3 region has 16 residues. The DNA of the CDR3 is TGTGCCAGCCGGAAGGGCTCAGGGACAAACTATCAGCCCCAGCATTTT. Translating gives CASRKGSGTNYQPQHF.